This T cell receptor beta chain was sequenced for a study of CD8 T cells in ankylosing spondylitis. A remark on this clonotype: No antigen is known for it.

Molecular-barcoded quantitative 5'-RACE produced these TCR beta libraries. TCRdb re-called the 5' RACE reads through MiXCR, storing one row per CDR3 protein. The sample has 200,000 or so distinct CDR3 sequences; under 15% are singletons. The study, taken as a whole, reports: Among TCR beta sequences, a motif of under ten highly homologous variants appeared characteristic of ankylosing spondylitis blood. A subset of motif variants has previously been described in the synovial fluid and blood of reactive arthritis. Relatively scarce in peripheral blood, disease-linked clones were CD8+.

The CDR3 sequence is 17 residues long. V was trimmed by 5 bases and J by 2 bases, leaving 16 bases between them. Looked up from germline, CDR1 is SNHLY and CDR2 is FYNNEI. The source is a female donor with ankylosing spondylitis or in good health (not recorded which). The chain uses TRBV2 and TRBJ2-6; D perhaps matches TRBD2 (5 bases). Sample: blood, either unsorted or a sorted T cell fraction (not recorded which). This chain's CDR3 is CASSILGVGAGANVLTF. The CDR3 DNA follows: TGTGCCAGCAGTATTCTCGGGGTAGGCGCTGGGGCCAACGTCCTGACTTTC.